Reported below is one T cell receptor beta chain. Its target antigen remains unknown. Qualities for individual bases were not recorded, and no much larger clone is one base off. The entry originates in a study of T cell repertoires in cytomegalovirus infection (dated by TCRdb to between 2019 and 2020). General notes on the study: Donor HLA type was relevant to the analysis, as public TCR beta signatures indicated carriage of CMV infection together with the matching HLA type.

V has 6 bases trimmed and J has 2 bases trimmed; junction bases matching no gene number 25. From the cysteine up to the phenylalanine, the CDR3 has a length of 22 residues. The retained sequence is limited to the CDR3, 66 bases, with the frame set at the first base. Sequencing relied on an Illumina HiSeq 1500. TCRdb trimmed public reads at Q25 via fastp, called clones via MiXCR and kept in-frame beta chains. Identical CDR3 protein sequences are pooled into one entry, listed with their most common genes and DNA. The sample table holds around 350,000 distinct CDR3 sequences, of which 18% were seen once. The ten largest clones take up around 8.6% of the sample. What the authors observed across the whole study: Carriers of CMV infection plus the relevant HLA type were discriminated by the cumulative frequency of public TCR beta family members in the study cohort and in an independent 352-donor cohort. In the ex vivo response, HLA-C-restricted CMV-specific TCR beta clonotypes were dominant, and in two of eight donors the single most frequent clonotype came from this HLA-C-restricted group.

In this chain, TRBV12-3 or TRBV12-4 is recombined with TRBJ2-1; 10 junctional bases match TRBD2. Sequences were obtained from PBMCs. The TCR was taken from a human donor in good health (CMV status not recorded). Some clones in this sample may be carry-over from other donors' samples. CDR3 reads: CASSHPTRWASGSGSPYNEQFF. The nucleotide sequence reads as follows: TGTGCCAGCAGCCACCCCACGAGGTGGGCTAGCGGGAGTGGTAGCCCCTACAATGAGCAGTTCTTC.